These 23 T cell receptor beta chains share one sample of origin, sequenced in a study of T cells in localized non-small cell lung cancer. Measured with immunoSEQ multiplex PCR; TCRdb has only the in-frame clones, and not every one. The data show under 40,000 clones, roughly 80% seen once. The source was peripheral blood, collected before any cancer treatment. The receptors derive from a male donor aged 60 or over with stage III squamous cell lung carcinoma.

The chain combines TRBV6-5 with TRBJ2-7; 7 nucleotides line up with TRBD1. The CDR3 has 15 amino acids. J gave up 3 bases and V 2 bases, and 7 bases lay outside the gene matches. Germline loops: CDR1 MNHEY, CDR2 SVGAGI. The CDR3: CASSYTGTAYYEQYF. The CDR3 DNA reads as TGTGCCAGCAGTTACACCGGGACAGCCTACTACGAGCAGTACTTC.

The chain recombines TRBV6-1 with TRBJ2-7; D call uncertain. Trimming took 3 bases from V and 2 from J, leaving 8 bases between them. This CDR3 spans 13 amino acids. Germline V lookup: CDR1 MNHNS, CDR2 SASEGT. CDR3 in amino acids: CASSDRFTYEQYF. CDR3 DNA: TGTGCCAGCAGTGATAGGTTCACCTACGAGCAGTACTTC.

The chain couples TRBV4-1 to TRBJ1-1; D not resolved. CDR1 MGHRA and CDR2 YSYEKL come from the germline V gene. The V end was cut by 4 bases, the J end by 2 bases, with 17 bases between. The CDR3 is 16 amino acids. The CDR3 DNA reads TGCGCCAGCAGCCTTCTACCCGGGGTAGGAAACACTGAAGCTTTCTTT. This gives the protein CASSLLPGVGNTEAFF.

This rearrangement joins TRBV27 to TRBJ2-3; TRBD2 aligns across 12 bases. The CDR3 covers 17 residues. CDR1 is MNHEY, CDR2 SMNVEV, per germline (reference sequence). V lost 5 bases, J lost 5 bases, and 11 bases stayed unmatched. CDR3: CASSPTRLAGDLDTQYF. As DNA, the CDR3 is TGTGCCAGCAGTCCGACACGACTAGCGGGAGATTTAGATACGCAGTATTTT.

This clone was seen a handful of times. The rearrangement links TRBV4-2 to TRBJ1-2; D possibly corresponds to TRBD1 (5 bases). Looked up from germline, CDR1 is LGHNA and CDR2 is YNFKEQ. The CDR3 runs to 14 residues. Trimming took 0 bases from V and 7 from J, leaving 12 bases between them. The CDR3, as DNA: TGTGCCAGCAGCCAAGAGCGCAGAGGGGTTGGCTACACCTTC. Translating gives CASSQERRGVGYTF.

The chain links TRBV5-6 to TRBJ2-1; 10 nucleotides match TRBD1. Germline lookup yields CDR1 SGHDT and CDR2 YYEEEE. After removal of 5 bases from V and 4 bases from J, the junction contained 3 bases not matched to a gene. The length of the CDR3 is 14 residues. The CDR3 region is CASSWDRGYNEQFF. DNA of the CDR3: TGTGCCAGCAGTTGGGACAGGGGTTACAATGAGCAGTTCTTC.

The chain combines TRBV14 with TRBJ2-3; TRBD2 agrees at 9 bases. J was trimmed by 0 bases and V by 1 base; bases with no gene match: 2. CDR1 SGHDN and CDR2 FVKESK come from the germline V gene. The CDR3 runs to 16 residues. CDR3 residues: CASSQGLAGSTDTQYF. In DNA form, the CDR3 reads TGTGCCAGCAGCCAAGGGCTAGCGGGGAGCACAGATACGCAGTATTTT.

This clone was observed once. V usage is TRBV10-1 and J usage is TRBJ2-7; D remains unclear. Germline assignment: CDR1 WNHNN and CDR2 SYGVQD (reference sequence). This CDR3 region has 12 residues. Trimming pared 2 bases from V and 6 bases from J, leaving 8 bases between. This chain's CDR3 is CASSENSREQYF. The CDR3 nucleotides read TGCGCCAGCAGTGAGAACAGCCGCGAGCAGTACTTC.

The CDR3: CASSFQGASEQFF. The CDR3 DNA sequence: TGCGCCAGCAGCTTCCAGGGGGCAAGTGAGCAGTTCTTC. V is TRBV5-1 and J is TRBJ2-1; 8 bases are a match to TRBD1. Germline V lookup: CDR1 SGHRS, CDR2 YFSETQ. V shed 2 bases, J shed 9 bases, and the junction held 4 bases outside the gene matches. The CDR3 loop spans 13 amino acids.

The J gene is TRBJ1-1, the V gene TRBV14; D is unclear. The germline gives CDR1 SGHDN, CDR2 FVKESK. V lost 3 bases and J 1 base, leaving 12 bases between the germline ends. The CDR3 totals 15 residues. CDR3 coding DNA: TGTGCCAGCAGCCAGGATCTGGGTGGGAACACTGAAGCTTTCTTT. It encodes CASSQDLGGNTEAFF.

The V gene is TRBV7-9, the J gene TRBJ2-7; TRBD1 is a possible D gene (6 bases). V was trimmed by 1 base and J by 0 bases, leaving 22 bases between them. The CDR3 has 19 amino acids. Germline CDR1 is SEHNR and CDR2 is FQNEAQ (reference sequence). Here the CDR3 reads CASSLDGRQDHSSSYEQYF. The CDR3 region has the DNA TGTGCCAGCAGCTTAGACGGTAGACAGGACCATTCGAGCTCCTACGAGCAGTACTTC.

This rearrangement joins TRBV5-1 to TRBJ2-1; D tentatively reads TRBD1 or TRBD2 (5 bases each). CDR1 and CDR2 (germline): SGHRS, YFSETQ. Trimming took off 3 bases at V and 0 bases at J, with 10 bases between the two ends. The CDR3 is 15 amino acids. CDR3 DNA sequence: TGCGCCAGCAGCTCAGACAGCGGCTCCTACAATGAGCAGTTCTTC. This encodes CASSSDSGSYNEQFF.

This clone was recorded only once. The chain recombines TRBV27 with TRBJ2-3; 7 bases align to TRBD1. Germline V gene lookup returns CDR1 MNHEY and CDR2 SMNVEV (reference sequence). Trimming took 4 bases from V and 0 from J; bases not matched to a gene: 1. The CDR3 loop spans 14 amino acids. CDR3 bases: TGTGCCAGCAGTTGGACAGGTAGCACAGATACGCAGTATTTT. Encoded protein: CASSWTGSTDTQYF.

Concerning this clone: At the DNA level, this CDR3 is encoded by other sequences in the same sample as well. The gene calls are TRBV4-1 and TRBJ2-1; 11 bases line up with TRBD2. The V and J ends lost 0 bases and 4 bases, in that order; junction bases with no gene match: 2. The CDR3 is made up of 16 amino acids. The germline V gene encodes CDR1 MGHRA and CDR2 YSYEKL. For the CDR3, the DNA is TGCGCCAGCAGCCAAGATTCTAGCGGGAGGTACAATGAGCAGTTCTTC. This encodes CASSQDSSGRYNEQFF.

This clone was seen only once. V gene TRBV7-9 combines with J gene TRBJ1-3; D not certain. This CDR3 region has 16 residues. CDR1 and CDR2 (germline): SEHNR, FQNEAQ (reference sequence). V was trimmed by 2 bases and J by 0 bases, leaving 11 bases between them. The CDR3 is CASSLSGQTSGNTIYF. The CDR3 nucleotides are TGTGCCAGCAGCTTAAGTGGGCAAACCTCTGGAAACACCATATATTTT.

The chain uses TRBV10-1 and TRBJ1-1; 9 bases agree with TRBD1. This CDR3 comprises 16 residues. Losses at the gene ends were 3 bases for V and 1 base for J; bases not matched to a gene: 6. Germline loops: CDR1 WNHNN, CDR2 SYGVQD (reference sequence). CDR3 sequence (DNA): TGCGCCAGCAGTGACATCCCGGGACAGGGGAACACTGAAGCTTTCTTT. Residues: CASSDIPGQGNTEAFF.

CDR3 bases: TGTGCCAGCAGTCAGGGCGCAACAGGGGGGATCTATGGCTACACCTTC. This encodes CASSQGATGGIYGYTF. V is TRBV5-4 and J is TRBJ1-2; 8 bases agree with TRBD1. This CDR3 is built from 16 residues. Trimming cost V 5 bases and J 4 bases; bases outside gene matches: 13. Germline V gene sequence: CDR1 SGHNT, CDR2 YYREEE (reference sequence).

The chain joins TRBV30 to TRBJ2-1, with D perhaps being TRBD1 or TRBD2 (5 bases each). V was pared by 3 bases and J by 4 bases, with 16 bases between. Germline V gives CDR1 GTSNPN, CDR2 SVGIG (reference sequence). The CDR3 has 15 residues. The CDR3 DNA reads as TGTGCCTGGAGCCTGGGTTCGGGGCAGTACAATGAGCAGTTCTTC. This encodes CAWSLGSGQYNEQFF.

This clone was observed a single time. V and J are TRBV6-1 and TRBJ1-1; 7 nucleotides line up with TRBD1. Germline V lookup: CDR1 MNHNS, CDR2 SASEGT. The CDR3 has 15 residues. The ends lost 5 bases at V and 4 bases at J; junction bases unmatched: 10. CDR3 bases: TGTGCCAGCAGTCCGGGGACAGCCGGGGGCACTGAAGCTTTCTTT. It encodes CASSPGTAGGTEAFF.

The chain uses TRBV2 and TRBJ2-2, with 8 bases aligning to TRBD2. Germline CDR1 and CDR2: SNHLY and FYNNEI. The CDR3 runs 14 residues. J was trimmed by 2 bases and V by 9 bases; bases with no gene match: 5. CDR3 protein: CARERGRNTGELFF. The CDR3 DNA follows: TGTGCCAGGGAGCGGGGGAGAAACACCGGGGAGCTGTTTTTT.

As for this clone: Other DNA sequences in this specimen translate into the identical CDR3. The chain employs TRBV9 and TRBJ2-3; maybe TRBD2 (6 bases). The CDR3 has 15 residues. The germline V gene encodes CDR1 SGDLS and CDR2 YYNGEE. The V and J ends lost 3 bases and 0 bases respectively, with 11 bases between them. The CDR3 protein is CASSASGGSTDTQYF. The CDR3, as DNA: TGTGCCAGCAGCGCCTCCGGGGGAAGCACAGATACGCAGTATTTT.

V gene TRBV7-9 combines with J gene TRBJ1-1; D perhaps matches TRBD1 (5 bases). CDR1 and CDR2 from the germline V gene are SEHNR and FQNEAQ (reference sequence). V lost 5 bases and J 5 bases, leaving 9 bases between the germline ends. The CDR3 is made up of 12 amino acids. As DNA, the CDR3 is TGTGCCAGCAGCCTTGGGACGACTGAAGCTTTCTTT. It is translated as CASSLGTTEAFF.

The V gene is TRBV19, the J gene TRBJ1-2; D perhaps matches TRBD1 (5 bases). The V end was cut by 0 bases, the J end by 1 base, with 6 bases between. In germline, CDR1 is LNHDA, CDR2 SQIVND (reference sequence). The CDR3 loop spans 14 amino acids. As DNA, the CDR3 is TGTGCCAGTAGTATAGAGGGGGTTAACTATGGCTACACCTTC. It yields the protein CASSIEGVNYGYTF.